The 13 T cell receptor beta chains listed next were all sequenced from one sample in a study of cytomegalovirus exposure and HLA in healthy donors. The PCR made use of 60 Vbeta and 13 Jbeta primers. Repertoires were generated with immunoSEQ multiplex PCR, while TCRdb's copy carries only in-frame clones and drops some. The repertoire holds about 190,000 clones, over 70% seen once, with around 4% in the top ten. The source material was PBMCs. The receptors here all came from a man aged 45 to 65 in good health and CMV-seronegative.

The rearrangement uses TRBV27 and TRBJ2-5; 8 bases line up with TRBD1. The better agreement between TRBJ2-7 and the DNA end casts doubt on the J call. Looked up from germline, CDR1 is MNHEY and CDR2 is SMNVEV (reference sequence). The length of the CDR3 is 15 residues. The CDR3 DNA is TGTGCCAGCGGTCCAGACAGGGGAAGATCCTACGAGCAGTACTTC. This translates into CASGPDRGRSYEQYF.

The gene calls are TRBV4-3 and TRBJ1-1, with 9 bases fitting TRBD1. After removal of 4 bases from V and 3 bases from J, the junction contained 9 bases not matched to a gene. Germline CDR1 LGHNA, CDR2 YSLEER. The CDR3 contains 16 residues. The CDR3 reads CASSPNGQGPYTEAFF. DNA for the CDR3: TGCGCCAGCAGCCCCAATGGACAGGGGCCCTACACTGAAGCTTTCTTT.

This sequence joins TRBV30 and TRBJ2-3; 8 bases are a match to TRBD2. Germline assignment: CDR1 GTSNPN and CDR2 SVGIG (reference sequence). With V trimmed by 2 bases and J by 8 bases, 9 bases remained unmatched. The CDR3 covers 14 residues. Written as DNA, the CDR3 is TGTGCCTGGAGTAAGGGACTAGGGGACGGTACGCAGTATTTT. It codes for CAWSKGLGDGTQYF.

The rearrangement links TRBV29-1 to TRBJ2-7, with 7 bases aligning to TRBD1. This CDR3 is built from 14 residues. The germline V gene has CDR1 SQVTM and CDR2 ANQGSEA. Trimming at V came to 6 bases and at J to 0 bases, leaving 8 bases not matched to a gene. This CDR3 reads CSVGDSPSSYEQYF. The DNA for the CDR3 is TGCAGCGTCGGGGACAGCCCCAGCTCCTACGAGCAGTACTTC.

The J gene is TRBJ2-3, the V gene TRBV6-5; 8 nucleotides align to TRBD2. Trimming at V came to 4 bases and at J to 2 bases, leaving 5 bases not matched to a gene. Germline V gene sequence: CDR1 MNHEY, CDR2 SVGAGI. The length of the CDR3 is 15 residues. The CDR3 DNA reads TGTGCCAGCAGTTTCGGGGGGGCCCCCACAGATACGCAGTATTTT. Translated, it gives CASSFGGAPTDTQYF.

In its sample, this clone was seen a few times. The CDR3 nucleotides are TGTGCCAGCAGCTCGGGACAGCCGAATCAGCCCCAGCATTTT. It codes for CASSSGQPNQPQHF. This chain uses TRBV7-2 with TRBJ1-5, with TRBD1 identical over 7 bases. CDR1 and CDR2 from the germline V gene are SGHTA and FQGNSA. The junction had 4 bases not matched to a gene; V was cut back by 4 bases and J by 4 bases. This CDR3 has 14 amino acids.

This clone was counted only a few times. This rearrangement joins TRBV18 to TRBJ2-7, with D tentatively TRBD1 (5 bases). Trimming left V 6 bases short and J 1 base short, with 10 bases between. Germline CDR1 is KGHSH and CDR2 is LQKENI. This CDR3 is built from 13 residues. The chain's CDR3 is CASSQGLSYEQYF. Written as DNA, the CDR3 is TGTGCCAGCTCCCAGGGCCTGTCCTACGAGCAGTACTTC.

The chain joins TRBV19 to TRBJ1-6; 8 nucleotides agree with TRBD1. The CDR3 consists of 15 residues. V lost 2 bases to trimming and J lost 8 bases; unmatched junction nucleotides: 5. Germline V gives CDR1 LNHDA, CDR2 SQIVND (reference sequence). The CDR3 sequence: CASSIRTGFDSPLHF. The CDR3 region has the DNA TGTGCCAGTAGTATACGGACAGGGTTTGATTCACCCCTCCACTTT.

The chain is built from TRBV19 and TRBJ2-2, with D possibly matching TRBD1 (5 bases). With 0 bases removed from V and 3 bases from J, the gap between germline ends came to 8 bases. The CDR3 extends over 15 amino acids. CDR1 LNHDA and CDR2 SQIVND come from the germline V gene (reference sequence). The CDR3 spells CASSIEPGYTGELFF. CDR3 DNA sequence: TGTGCCAGTAGTATAGAACCAGGGTACACCGGGGAGCTGTTTTTT.

This clone was seen a handful of times. The chain links TRBV9 to TRBJ1-6, with 7 nucleotides matching TRBD1. The V and J ends lost 3 bases and 10 bases, in that order; junction bases with no gene match: 7. The CDR3 is 14 amino acids. Germline V gene lookup returns CDR1 SGDLS and CDR2 YYNGEE. The CDR3 loop is CASSGSDRASPLHF. In nucleotides, the CDR3 is TGTGCCAGCAGCGGATCCGACAGGGCATCACCCCTCCACTTT.

This chain uses TRBV7-9 with TRBJ1-2; 7 bases are shared with TRBD1. V shed 6 bases and J 2 bases; nucleotides not matched to a gene: 3. Per germline, CDR1 SEHNR and CDR2 FQNEAQ (reference sequence). This CDR3 comprises 13 residues. CDR3 nucleotides: TGTGCCAGCAGACAACAGGGGAACTATGGCTACACCTTC. Its translation: CASRQQGNYGYTF.

Comments on this clone: At one end, the junction sequence differs from germline, possibly due to a read error. This sample also contains other DNA sequences that code for the same CDR3. The chain is built from TRBV7-7 and TRBJ1-1; D might be TRBD1 (5 bases). Germline-derived CDR1 and CDR2 are SSHAT and FNYEAQ (reference sequence). The CDR3 has 13 residues. The CDR3 coding sequence is TGTGCTAGCAGCTTACGCAGGGACACTGAAGCTTTCTTT. It codes for CASSLRRDTEAFF.

The chain uses TRBV27 and TRBJ2-3; D is undetermined. With 8 bases removed from V and 2 bases from J, the gap between germline ends came to 11 bases. The CDR3 has 13 residues. In germline, CDR1 is MNHEY, CDR2 SMNVEV (reference sequence). CDR3 amino acids: CASGLTPTDTQYF. The CDR3 region has the DNA TGTGCCAGCGGCCTGACTCCCACAGATACGCAGTATTTT.